This T cell receptor beta chain appears in the sequencing data of a study of blood T cell repertoires in COVID-19. Study-level information: COVID-19 samples, acute and convalescent, were from the United States, Italy and Spain. PBMCs, B-cell-depleted T cells, or T cells were the source of the cDNA or gDNA that made up the material.

Authors' data handling: Amplification of reference gene primers was used by the study to estimate nucleated cell counts. TCRdb's table, derived via immunoSEQ multiplex PCR, lists solely in-frame clones and lacks some. That table is the source of V, J and clone size, and D and trimming were worked out from the DNA. The profile covers 95,000 to 100,000 clones, with 85% appearing a single time and approximately 2% taken by the ten largest. V dropped 0 bases and J dropped 7 bases, with 11 bases sitting between them. Germline V gene sequence: CDR1 SGHKS, CDR2 YYEKEE (reference sequence). The CDR3 loop spans 14 amino acids.

V gene TRBV5-5 combines with J gene TRBJ2-4, with TRBD2 as a possible D gene (6 bases). Sequences were obtained from peripheral blood. The clonotype comes from a woman aged 70-85 years with active or convalescent COVID-19. In nucleotides, the CDR3 is TGTGCCAGCAGCTTGGAGGAGGGGAGGAACATTCAGTACTTC. Translating it yields CASSLEEGRNIQYF.